Given below is one T cell receptor beta chain in context. What it binds is not known. The data are from a study of T cell responses to AZD1222 COVID-19 vaccine. Findings and limits, study-wide: Spike regions recognized by vaccine-associated CD4 TCRs spanned the protein, led by 160-218 and 743-854.

Trimming stripped 4 bases from V and 9 bases from J, with 7 bases between. Per the germline V gene, CDR1 is MDHEN and CDR2 is SYDVKM. The CDR3 runs to 12 residues. Only in-frame clones appear in the TCRdb table, and some are missing; sequencing was by immunoSEQ multiplex PCR. Of about 110,000 clones listed, about 85% are singletons. The TCR comes from an adult in good health. This sample comprised peripheral blood, obtained on day 0 of AZD1222 vaccination. The V and J genes are TRBV28 and TRBJ1-6; no definite D call. CDR3 sequence reads: CASSSGRSPLHF. The CDR3, as DNA: TGTGCCAGCAGTTCGGGCCGTTCACCCCTCCACTTT.